Listed here are 18 T cell receptor beta chains from one sample, sequenced in a study of shared clonotypes between healthy human individuals. Naive CD8 cells lacked CD45RO and underwent positive selection for CCR7, leaving out terminally differentiated effector memory CD45RA+ cells. The assay was immunoSEQ multiplex PCR, and TCRdb's table has in-frame clones only and misses some. The sample consists of fewer than 800,000 clones, about 92% of them appearing once. Sequenced sample: naive CD8+ T cells sorted from blood. The receptors derive from a man younger than 40 in good health.

The DNA of the CDR3 is TGTGCCAGCAGCTTAAGTACAGGGGGGTCCGGGGAGCTGTTTTTT. This codes for CASSLSTGGSGELFF. V and J are TRBV13 and TRBJ2-2; the match to TRBD1 covers 8 bases. V gave up 2 bases and J gave up 6 bases; unmatched junction bases: 5. The germline CDR1 and CDR2 sequences are PRHDT and FYEKMQ (reference sequence). CDR3 length: 15 amino acids. Full variable domain (outside the CDR3, taken from reference TRBV13 and TRBJ2-2): AAGVIQSPRHLIKEKRETATLKCYPIPRHDTVYWYQQGPGQDPQFLISFYEKMQSDKGSIPDRFSAQQFSDYHSELNMSSLELGDSALYFCASSLSTGGSGELFFGEGSRLTVL.

The chain links TRBV11-3 to TRBJ2-3, with 9 nucleotides matching TRBD1. Germline V lookup: CDR1 SGHNT, CDR2 YENEEA. The trim removed 5 bases at V and 5 bases at J, leaving 8 bases unmatched. This CDR3 spans 15 amino acids. Here the CDR3 reads CASSPRTGDGDTQYF. The CDR3 DNA follows: TGTGCCAGCAGCCCCAGGACAGGGGACGGAGATACGCAGTATTTT.

The chain carries TRBV6-5 and TRBJ1-1, with D maybe TRBD1 (6 bases). V was shortened by 0 bases and J by 5 bases, with 13 bases between the two germline ends. The CDR3 is made up of 15 amino acids. Per germline, CDR1 MNHEY and CDR2 SVGAGI. CDR3 sequence reads: CASSYSATGRTEAFF. The CDR3 nucleotides read TGTGCCAGCAGTTACTCGGCTACAGGGAGAACTGAAGCTTTCTTT.

The gene calls are TRBV21-1 and TRBJ1-1; TRBD1 is the table's D call, not checked against the DNA. TRBV21-1 has pseudogene status. This CDR3 comprises 14 residues. CDR3 in amino acids: CASSNRDRNTEAFF. CDR3 DNA sequence: TGTGCCAGCAGCAACCGGGACAGGAACACTGAAGCTTTCTTT.

The chain couples TRBV11-2 to TRBJ2-1, with D possibly matching TRBD2 (6 bases). With 3 bases removed from V and 3 bases from J, the gap between germline ends came to 15 bases. Germline CDR1 SGHAT, CDR2 FQNNGV. CDR3 length: 16 residues. The chain's CDR3 is CASSFSPGSSYNEQFF. Written as DNA, the CDR3 is TGTGCCAGCAGCTTTTCCCCCGGGAGTAGCTACAATGAGCAGTTCTTC.

This sequence joins TRBV7-9 and TRBJ2-5; 8 positions agree with TRBD2. V lost 8 bases, J lost 3 bases, and 5 bases stayed unmatched. Germline CDR1 is SEHNR and CDR2 is FQNEAQ (reference sequence). The CDR3 loop spans 13 amino acids. CDR3 sequence reads: CASSREGKETQYF. The DNA of the CDR3 is TGTGCCAGCTCTCGGGAGGGTAAAGAGACCCAGTACTTC.

This rearrangement joins TRBV7-9 to TRBJ2-7, with unresolved D. This CDR3 has 12 residues. Trimming removed 5 bases from V and 3 bases from J, with 8 bases in between. Germline CDR1 and CDR2: SEHNR and FQNEAQ (reference sequence). The CDR3: CASSLNVYEQYF. The CDR3 coding sequence is TGTGCCAGCAGCCTAAATGTCTACGAGCAGTACTTC.

This sequence joins TRBV4-1 and TRBJ1-3; TRBD1 might be the D (5 bases). This CDR3 contains 15 residues. V was clipped by 0 bases and J by 2 bases, with 8 bases between them. The germline V gene encodes CDR1 MGHRA and CDR2 YSYEKL. In DNA form, the CDR3 reads TGCGCCAGCAGCCAAGAAACGACAGCTGGAAACACCATATATTTT. As protein: CASSQETTAGNTIYF.

The chain carries TRBV7-9 and TRBJ2-1, with D perhaps matching TRBD1 (5 bases). Trimming removed 0 bases from V and 5 bases from J, with 17 bases in between. This CDR3 has 17 amino acids. Germline values: CDR1 SEHNR, CDR2 FQNEAQ (reference sequence). The CDR3 bases are TGTGCCAGCAGCTTAGCGACCACATTCTGGGGCAACAATGAGCAGTTCTTC. Protein product: CASSLATTFWGNNEQFF.

CDR3 DNA sequence: TGCGCCAGCAGCTTGGATTTTCGAGGGACAGGGGATGGCTACACCTTC. Residues: CASSLDFRGTGDGYTF. V usage is TRBV5-1 and J usage is TRBJ1-2, with 10 bases that match TRBD1. CDR1 SGHRS and CDR2 YFSETQ come from the germline V gene. The CDR3 totals 16 residues. The junction had 8 bases not matched to a gene; V was cut back by 0 bases and J by 6 bases. Variable domain in full (rest from reference TRBV5-1 and TRBJ1-2): KAGVTQTPRYLIKTRGQQVTLSCSPISGHRSVSWYQQTPGQGLQFLFEYFSETQRNKGNFPGRFSGRQFSNSRSEMNVSTLELGDSALYLCASSLDFRGTGDGYTFGSGTRLTVV.

This clone was seen just once. V and J are TRBV18 and TRBJ1-3, with a tentative D call TRBD1 (5 bases). The CDR3 contains 16 residues. Trimming removed 1 base at V and 7 bases at J, with 17 bases between. CDR1 is KGHSH and CDR2 is LQKENI in the germline V gene. CDR3 sequence (DNA): TGTGCCAGCTCACCACAGGACACTCTGGTTTGGAACACCATATATTTT. As protein: CASSPQDTLVWNTIYF.

Concerning this clone itself: Other DNA sequences in the sample encode the same CDR3. V is TRBV7-6 and J is TRBJ2-1; 11 bases map to TRBD2. Trimming cost V 8 bases and J 4 bases; bases outside gene matches: 1. The CDR3 is made up of 13 amino acids. Germline V gene data show CDR1 as SGHVS and CDR2 as FNYEAQ. DNA of the CDR3: TGTGCCAGCGGGACTAGCGGATACAATGAGCAGTTCTTC. The encoded protein is CASGTSGYNEQFF.

The chain joins TRBV28 to TRBJ1-2; 7 bases are shared with TRBD1. Germline lookup yields CDR1 MDHEN and CDR2 SYDVKM. The CDR3 runs to 14 residues. The J segment lost 7 bases and the V segment lost 3 bases, leaving 8 bases of the junction unmatched. The CDR3 here is CASSLIQGGFGYTF. CDR3 in DNA: TGTGCCAGCAGTTTGATCCAGGGGGGGTTTGGCTACACCTTC.

The V and J genes are TRBV7-9 and TRBJ2-7; D call uncertain. The CDR3 extends over 13 amino acids. The germline V gene has CDR1 SEHNR and CDR2 FQNEAQ (reference sequence). Trimming took off 1 base at V and 7 bases at J, with 11 bases between the two ends. DNA of the CDR3: TGTGCCAGCAGCTTAGGCCCCTCGCAAGAGCAGTACTTC. This gives the protein CASSLGPSQEQYF.

The chain has TRBV9 and TRBJ2-7; D may be TRBD2 (5 bases). The CDR3 extends over 14 amino acids. Looked up from germline, CDR1 is SGDLS and CDR2 is YYNGEE. Between the trimmed V and J ends, which lost 6 bases and 6 bases, there was a span of 19 bases. The CDR3 DNA is TGTGCCAGCACCCCAAATGAGGGTAATGGCGAGCAGTACTTC. Protein product: CASTPNEGNGEQYF.

This sequence joins TRBV7-9 and TRBJ2-7; D is possibly TRBD2 (5 bases). V gave up 5 bases and J gave up 5 bases, with 13 bases separating them. Germline V gives CDR1 SEHNR, CDR2 FQNEAQ (reference sequence). There are 13 residues in the CDR3. This CDR3 is CASSVRDRDEQYF. In nucleotides, the CDR3 is TGTGCCAGCAGCGTACGGGATCGGGACGAGCAGTACTTC.

The chain links TRBV7-9 to TRBJ2-7; 9 nucleotides agree with TRBD2. Germline-derived CDR1 and CDR2 are SEHNR and FQNEAQ (reference sequence). The length of the CDR3 is 18 residues. V lost 4 bases, J lost 3 bases, and 16 bases stayed unmatched. The CDR3 here is CASSYSGEREREVYEQYF. The CDR3 DNA reads as TGTGCCAGCAGCTATTCAGGGGAAAGAGAGCGGGAGGTCTACGAGCAGTACTTC.

The chain combines TRBV9 with TRBJ2-2; D unclear. CDR3 length equals 14 residues. Germline values: CDR1 SGDLS, CDR2 YYNGEE. The V and J ends lost 4 bases and 3 bases respectively, with 10 bases between them. The CDR3 DNA reads TGTGCCAGCAGCACGGGTGGAGACACCGGGGAGCTGTTTTTT. It translates to CASSTGGDTGELFF.